Shown below are 24 T cell receptor beta chains from a single sample sequenced in a study of T-cell reconstitution after alpha-beta-depleted transplantation in children. Unique molecular identifiers featured in how the TCRbeta library was prepared. In TCRdb, the PCR reads were re-called with MiXCR into one record per CDR3 protein. The data contain hundreds of thousands of distinct CDR3 sequences, 10% to 15% of them singletons. The sample in question was PBMCs, mostly from graft donor cells, obtained 360 days after TCRalphabeta/CD19-depleted stem cell transplant. Receptors were obtained from a male patient younger than 18 who had a stem cell transplant for acute myeloid leukemia, so the T cells may come from the graft donor.

The chain carries TRBV30 and TRBJ2-2; 8 bases fit TRBD2. The CDR3 covers 15 residues. Germline V lookup: CDR1 GTSNPN, CDR2 SVGIG (reference sequence). Trimming took 3 bases from V and 7 from J; bases not matched to a gene: 10. CDR3 bases: TGTGCCTGGAGCACGGGACTAGATTACGGCGGGGAGCTGTTTTTT. Translated, it gives CAWSTGLDYGGELFF.

The sample holds a few counts of this clonotype. The chain employs TRBV7-9 and TRBJ2-1; 11 positions agree with TRBD2. Germline V gene data show CDR1 as SEHNR and CDR2 as FQNEAQ (reference sequence). The CDR3 is 16 residues long. V dropped 5 bases and J dropped 7; count of bases not matched to a gene: 10. For the CDR3, the DNA is TGTGCCAGCAGCACCCGACTAGCGGGAAAGGTGAATGAGCAGTTCTTC. Its protein is CASSTRLAGKVNEQFF.

The chain combines TRBV7-8 with TRBJ2-3; D gene uncertain. V dropped 1 base and J dropped 4 bases, with 12 bases sitting between them. There are 15 residues in the CDR3. Germline V gene data show CDR1 as SGHVS and CDR2 as FQNEAQ. For the CDR3, the DNA is TGTGCCAGCAGCTTAGAAGAGCCCCTCGCAGATACGCAGTATTTT. Its protein product is CASSLEEPLADTQYF. Full variable domain (missing parts from reference TRBV7-8 and TRBJ2-3): GAGVSQSPRYKVAKRGQDVALRCDPISGHVSLFWYQQALGQGPEFLTYFQNEAQLDKSGLPSDRFFAERPEGSVSTLKIQRTQQEDSAVYLCASSLEEPLADTQYFGPGTRLTVL.

The V and J genes are TRBV7-9 and TRBJ1-1; a weak D match, TRBD1 (5 bases). The V gene's germline CDR1 is SEHNR and CDR2 FQNEAQ (reference sequence). The CDR3 spans 13 residues. V was cut by 8 bases and J by 5 bases, with 15 bases left in between. CDR3 loop: CASLSRVGTEAFF. CDR3 nucleotide sequence: TGTGCCAGCTTGTCCAGGGTTGGGACTGAAGCTTTCTTT.

This sequence joins TRBV7-6 and TRBJ2-1, with 12 nucleotides matching TRBD2. V lost 1 base, J lost 4 bases, and 2 bases stayed unmatched. The germline gives CDR1 SGHVS, CDR2 FNYEAQ. The CDR3 totals 16 residues. The CDR3: CASSLEGTSGYNEQFF. The CDR3 coding sequence is TGTGCCAGCAGCTTAGAGGGGACTAGCGGGTACAATGAGCAGTTCTTC.

This chain uses TRBV7-2 with TRBJ2-7; D perhaps matches TRBD1 (6 bases). Trimming shortened V by 0 bases and J by 4 bases, and 10 bases separated the two germline ends. Germline V gene sequence: CDR1 SGHTA, CDR2 FQGNSA. The CDR3 has 14 residues. Written as DNA, the CDR3 is TGTGCCAGCAGCTTAGCTCCTACAGGGTACGAGCAGTACTTC. Translated: CASSLAPTGYEQYF.

The table lists this clonotype with many counts. The V call is TRBV12-3 or TRBV12-4, the J call TRBJ2-5; 11 bases agree with TRBD2. This CDR3 spans 15 amino acids. V trimming: 6 bases; J trimming: 0 bases; junction bases outside the gene matches: 3. CDR3 amino acids: CASRKGLADQETQYF. CDR3 bases: TGTGCCAGCAGGAAGGGACTAGCGGACCAAGAGACCCAGTACTTC.

This clonotype was seen repeatedly, ten times or more. The gene calls are TRBV4-3 and TRBJ2-7, with 9 bases lining up with TRBD1. Germline loops: CDR1 LGHNA, CDR2 YSLEER. The CDR3 has 14 amino acids. The trim removed 2 bases at V and 6 bases at J, leaving 5 bases unmatched. The DNA for the CDR3 is TGCGCCAGCAGCCAACCGGGACAGGGCTCCGAGCAGTACTTC. It encodes CASSQPGQGSEQYF.

This clonotype was seen repeatedly, ten times or more. V and J are TRBV20-1 and TRBJ2-7, with D perhaps being TRBD1 or TRBD2 (6 bases each). This CDR3 is 16 amino acids long. V was cut by 1 base and J by 7 bases, with 23 bases left in between. Germline CDR1 DFQATT, CDR2 SNEGSKA (reference sequence). The CDR3 here is CSARARRGTAQGEQYF. The CDR3 nucleotides read TGCAGTGCTAGAGCCAGGAGGGGGACCGCCCAAGGGGAGCAGTACTTC.

With respect to this clonotype: In this CDR3 the conserved last residue, phenylalanine or tryptophan, is missing, so a read error is likely. The V gene is TRBV4-3, the J gene TRBJ1-2, with no clear D. Germline V gene sequence: CDR1 LGHNA, CDR2 YSLEER. V was shortened by 6 bases and J by 4 bases, with 12 bases between the two germline ends. The CDR3 is 13 residues long. CDR3 nucleotide sequence: TGCGCCAGCAGTGAGCAGCTGGGCTATGGCTACACCGTC. It yields the protein CASSEQLGYGYTV.

This sequence joins TRBV11-2 and TRBJ2-6, with 8 nucleotides matching TRBD1. The CDR3 has 17 residues. Germline loops: CDR1 SGHAT, CDR2 FQNNGV. V dropped 5 bases and J dropped 0; count of bases not matched to a gene: 6. CDR3 in DNA: TGTGCCAGCAGCCCCCGCCAGGGGGCCTCTGGGGCCAACGTCCTGACTTTC. This gives the protein CASSPRQGASGANVLTF.

V gene TRBV15 combines with J gene TRBJ2-6; D is ambiguous. The ends were cut back, 3 bases at V and 13 bases at J, with 10 bases in the middle. From germline, CDR1 is LNHNV and CDR2 YYDKDF (reference sequence). The CDR3 is 12 residues long. As DNA, the CDR3 is TGTGCCACCAGCAGCGTACACCGTGTCCTGACTTTC. This encodes CATSSVHRVLTF.

Turning to this clonotype: It may be a read error: a sequence one base away is much more abundant. The rearrangement uses TRBV7-8 and TRBJ2-3; TRBD2 matches 10 bases. Germline V gene sequence: CDR1 SGHVS, CDR2 FQNEAQ. The CDR3 consists of 17 residues. The DNA for the CDR3 is TGTGCCATCAGCCCGGGACTAGCGAGACTCGGGGCAGATACGCAGTATTTT. This sequence encodes CAISPGLARLGADTQYF.

This clonotype was counted at least ten times. The V and J genes are TRBV5-5 and TRBJ2-7; 13 bases fit TRBD2. CDR1 is SGHKS, CDR2 YYEKEE, per germline (reference sequence). V lost 5 bases and J lost 5; bases outside the gene matches: 10. CDR3 size: 16 residues. This chain's CDR3 is CASRRWTSGSTDEQYF. CDR3 nucleotide sequence: TGTGCCAGCAGACGTTGGACTAGCGGGAGCACCGACGAGCAGTACTTC.

A few counts support this clonotype. The V gene is TRBV7-9, the J gene TRBJ2-3; possibly TRBD2 for D (5 bases). V was cut by 7 bases and J by 4 bases, with 21 bases left in between. This CDR3 is built from 16 residues. CDR1 and CDR2 from the germline V gene are SEHNR and FQNEAQ (reference sequence). Here the CDR3 reads CASTPGISYGADTQYF. CDR3 nucleotides: TGTGCCAGCACCCCTGGGATTTCGTACGGGGCAGATACGCAGTATTTT.

The DNA of the CDR3 is TGCAGTGCTAGTGCCTTAGGTAGCGGGAGGATTTGGGCTGGAGGGAATACGCAGTATTTT. It yields the protein CSASALGSGRIWAGGNTQYF. The chain links TRBV20-1 to TRBJ2-3; 10 positions agree with TRBD2. From germline, CDR1 is DFQATT and CDR2 SNEGSKA (reference sequence). Unmatched junction bases numbered 25, after V lost 3 bases and J lost 7 bases. This CDR3 comprises 20 residues.

CDR3: CATSDLDGYEQYF. CDR3 coding DNA: TGTGCCACCAGTGACCTGGACGGGTACGAGCAGTACTTC. The gene calls are TRBV24-1 and TRBJ2-7; D is uncertain. The V end was cut by 4 bases, the J end by 4 bases, with 10 bases between. The CDR3 contains 13 residues. Germline V gene sequence: CDR1 KGHDR, CDR2 SFDVKD.

This chain uses TRBV28 with TRBJ2-7; D call uncertain. The CDR3 extends over 11 amino acids. Germline V gene sequence: CDR1 MDHEN, CDR2 SYDVKM. V was pared by 10 bases and J by 6 bases, with 13 bases between. The CDR3 DNA sequence: TGTGCCAACACCCCCCGCGGCGAGCAGTACTTC. Translating it yields CANTPRGEQYF.

The chain joins TRBV11-2 to TRBJ2-5; D could derive from TRBD1 or TRBD2 (5 bases each). The CDR3 spans 17 residues. Trimming took 4 bases from V and 5 from J, leaving 23 bases between them. Germline values: CDR1 SGHAT, CDR2 FQNNGV. The CDR3 loop is CASSSQKGTLGIETQYF. CDR3 in DNA: TGTGCCAGCAGCTCGCAAAAGGGGACCCTTGGGATCGAGACCCAGTACTTC.

This clonotype was counted only a few times. V gene TRBV30 combines with J gene TRBJ1-1; weak D call: TRBD1 (5 bases). Trimming cost V 7 bases and J 8 bases, with 11 bases left between them. Germline CDR1 is GTSNPN and CDR2 is SVGIG (reference sequence). The CDR3 length is 10 residues. The CDR3 nucleotides read TGTGCCTTACAGGACCTCGAAGCTTTCTTT. It encodes CALQDLEAFF.

Many counts were recorded for this clonotype. The V call is TRBV20-1, the J call TRBJ2-7, with D possibly matching TRBD1 (6 bases). Trimming took 1 base from V and 4 from J, leaving 11 bases between them. There are 13 residues in the CDR3. Germline V gene data show CDR1 as DFQATT and CDR2 as SNEGSKA (reference sequence). As DNA, the CDR3 is TGCAGTGCTAGAGGAGTAGGGGGTTACGAGCAGTACTTC. It encodes CSARGVGGYEQYF.

This clonotype was detected a few times. The genes are TRBV21-1 and TRBJ2-7. TRBV21-1 is a documented pseudogene. This CDR3 has 14 residues. CDR3: CASSKNCLPYEQYF. CDR3 nucleotides: TGTGCCAGCAGCAAAAATTGCCTGCCCTACGAGCAGTACTTC.

This clonotype was observed a handful of times. Here the CDR3 reads CSALGRALGQFF. CDR3 nucleotide sequence: TGCAGTGCCTTGGGACGGGCGCTGGGGCAGTTCTTC. V is TRBV20-1 and J is TRBJ2-1; D might be TRBD1 or TRBD2, each matching 5 bases. From germline, CDR1 is DFQATT and CDR2 SNEGSKA (reference sequence). V shed 6 bases and J shed 12 bases, with 18 bases lying between them. CDR3 length equals 12 residues.

This clonotype was seen many times. The V and J genes are TRBV21-1 and TRBJ2-6; the listed D gene, TRBD1, was not tested against the DNA. TRBV21-1 is described as a pseudogene. The CDR3 extends over 22 amino acids. The CDR3 here is CASSKAQLSRKGLVSGANVLTF. CDR3 DNA: TGTGCCAGCAGCAAAGCGCAGTTATCCCGTAAGGGGCTGGTCTCTGGGGCCAACGTCCTGACTTTC.